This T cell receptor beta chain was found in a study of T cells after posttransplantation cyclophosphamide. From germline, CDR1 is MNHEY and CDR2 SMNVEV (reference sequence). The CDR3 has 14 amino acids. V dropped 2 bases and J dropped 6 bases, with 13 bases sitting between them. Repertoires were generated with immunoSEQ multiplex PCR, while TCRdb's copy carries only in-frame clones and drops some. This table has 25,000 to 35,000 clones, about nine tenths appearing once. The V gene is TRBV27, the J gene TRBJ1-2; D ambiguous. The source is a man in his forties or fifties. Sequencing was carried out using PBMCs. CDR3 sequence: CASSLQAGTHGYTF. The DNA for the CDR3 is TGTGCCAGCAGTTTACAGGCGGGTACGCATGGCTACACCTTC.